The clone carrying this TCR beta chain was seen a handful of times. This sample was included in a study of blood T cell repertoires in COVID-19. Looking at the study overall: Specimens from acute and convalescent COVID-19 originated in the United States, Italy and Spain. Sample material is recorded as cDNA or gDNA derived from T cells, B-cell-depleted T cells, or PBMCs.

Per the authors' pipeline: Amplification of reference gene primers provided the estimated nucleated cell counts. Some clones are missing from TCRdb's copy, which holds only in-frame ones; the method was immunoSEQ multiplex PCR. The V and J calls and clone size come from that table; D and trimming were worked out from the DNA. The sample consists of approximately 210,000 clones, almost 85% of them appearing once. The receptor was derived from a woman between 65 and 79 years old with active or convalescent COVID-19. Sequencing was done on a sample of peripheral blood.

CDR3 protein: CASSEYRMNSPLHF. In nucleotides, the CDR3 is TGCGCCAGCAGTGAGTACAGGATGAATTCACCCCTCCACTTT. The chain recombines TRBV10-1 with TRBJ1-6, with a weak D call TRBD1 (5 bases). Trimming removed 1 base at V and 7 bases at J, with 8 bases between. This CDR3 region has 14 residues. CDR1 is WNHNN and CDR2 is SYGVQD in the germline V gene (reference sequence).